A selection of T cell receptor beta chains follows, all from one sample in a study of blood T cell repertoires in COVID-19. Some clones are missing from TCRdb's copy, which holds only in-frame ones; the method was immunoSEQ multiplex PCR. The sample carries some 270,000 clones, over 75% recorded once. The sample was peripheral blood. The receptors come from a woman in her 70s with acute or convalescent COVID-19. The CDR3 runs from the conserved cysteine through the conserved F or W. The order of the fields is V gene, J gene, D gene, clone size, CDR3 protein, CDR3 DNA. The D gene is left open where the match is weak. Clone size, where shown, is once, few, many, or a class for clones that have expanded.

TRBV5-1,TRBJ1-1,.,.,CASSSSGFTEAFF,TGCGCCAGCAGCTCTTCAGGGTTCACTGAAGCTTTCTTT
TRBV19,TRBJ1-5,TRBD1,.,CASSLGQGARQPQHF,TGTGCCAGTAGTCTGGGACAGGGGGCGAGGCAGCCCCAGCATTTT
TRBV19,TRBJ2-1,TRBD2,.,CASTHPGGANEQFF,TGTGCCAGTACCCATCCCGGGGGGGCGAATGAGCAGTTCTTC
TRBV5-1,TRBJ2-1,TRBD2,.,CASSTVAGGPTPQQFF,TGCGCCAGCAGTACTGTAGCGGGGGGGCCTACGCCCCAGCAGTTCTTC
TRBV18,TRBJ2-5,TRBD2,.,CASSPQGVAGFQETQYF,TGTGCCAGCTCACCACAGGGCGTAGCGGGGTTTCAAGAGACCCAGTACTTC
TRBV5-5,TRBJ1-2,TRBD1,.,CASSLADLQGPNYGYTF,TGTGCCAGCAGCTTGGCCGATCTACAGGGGCCTAACTATGGCTACACCTTC
TRBV29-1,TRBJ1-6,.,.,CSVRTDFNSPLHF,TGCAGCGTCCGGACAGATTTTAATTCACCCCTCCACTTT
TRBV20-1,TRBJ1-1,.,.,CSASRGSAEAFF,TGCAGTGCTAGTAGGGGTTCCGCTGAAGCTTTCTTT
TRBV4-1,TRBJ1-6,.,.,CASSQDRNSPLHF,TGCGCCAGCAGCCAAGATCGGAATTCACCCCTCCACTTT
TRBV7-9,TRBJ1-2,.,.,CASSGANYGYTF,TGTGCCAGCAGCGGGGCGAACTATGGCTACACCTTC
TRBV7-2,TRBJ1-1,.,.,CASSLEELTEAFF,TGTGCCAGCAGCTTAGAGGAGCTCACTGAAGCTTTCTTT
TRBV6-5,TRBJ1-1,TRBD1,.,CASVATGRSEAFF,TGTGCCAGCGTGGCGACAGGGAGATCTGAAGCTTTCTTT
TRBV7-8,TRBJ2-1,TRBD2,.,CASSLGGLAGNEQFF,TGTGCCAGCAGCTTAGGGGGACTAGCGGGCAATGAGCAGTTCTTC
TRBV5-1,TRBJ1-2,.,.,CASSLASPDYGYTF,TGCGCCAGCAGCTTGGCATCCCCGGACTATGGCTACACCTTC
TRBV19,TRBJ2-3,TRBD2,.,CASSPGLAEIPYTDTQYF,TGTGCCAGTAGTCCGGGACTAGCAGAGATCCCATACACAGATACGCAGTATTTT
TRBV6-5,TRBJ1-2,TRBD1,.,CASRLDRVQGYTF,TGTGCCAGCAGGCTAGACAGGGTACAAGGCTACACCTTC
TRBV5-5,TRBJ1-5,.,few,CASSLADQPQHF,TGTGCCAGCAGCTTGGCGGATCAGCCCCAGCATTTT
TRBV10-2,TRBJ1-5,.,.,CASSQPDRPQHF,TGCGCCAGCAGCCAACCCGACAGACCCCAGCATTTT
TRBV25-1,TRBJ1-1,.,.,CASSKRGGTEAFF,TGTGCCAGCAGTAAAAGAGGGGGCACTGAAGCTTTCTTT
TRBV18,TRBJ2-1,TRBD2,.,CASSPGLVDRVEQFF,TGTGCCAGCTCTCCCGGACTAGTTGACAGAGTTGAGCAGTTCTTC
TRBV2,TRBJ1-3,TRBD1,.,CASGGTGGNTIYF,TGTGCCAGCGGTGGGACAGGCGGAAACACCATATATTTT
TRBV11-3,TRBJ2-5,.,.,CASSLEGSGKETQYF,TGTGCCAGCAGCTTGGAGGGGAGCGGCAAAGAGACCCAGTACTTC
TRBV7-2,TRBJ2-2,TRBD1,.,CASSLDRGKTGELFF,TGTGCCAGCAGCCTGGACAGGGGGAAAACCGGGGAGCTGTTTTTT
TRBV10-2,TRBJ2-1,.,.,CASSGSGNEQFF,TGCGCCAGCAGTGGTTCGGGGAATGAGCAGTTCTTC